This TCR beta chain was observed in a study of blood T cell repertoires in COVID-19 (TCRdb year 2020). With respect to the entire study: Samples from collaborators originated in the United States, Italy and Spain and spanned both the acute and convalescent phases of COVID-19. The prospective study material was composed of cDNA or gDNA derived from T cells, B-cell-depleted T cells, or PBMCs. Where available, HLA class I and class II types were taken from metadata supplied by the sample provider and were not determined by assay-based typing. The repertoires were released in a freely available public database intended as a resource for research on the immune response to SARS-CoV-2. Deeply sampled blood TCRbeta repertoires from subjects exposed to, actively infected with, or recovered from COVID-19 were included in the dataset. Samples came from the ongoing ImmuneRACE study (first 160 participants) plus 1,254 subjects from 6 global collaborators. Nearly every sample came with metadata listing a de-identified subject ID, COVID-19 status, age in years and sex. Study-level results and caveats: The amount of clinical and demographic metadata varied by source and participant and was provided uncurated.

Another Seattle source contributed samples from volunteer blood donors who had recovered from COVID-19. The collaborating institutions used their own protocols to collect whole blood in K2EDTA tubes. Collaborator samples were shipped for TCRbeta analysis as frozen whole blood, isolated PBMCs, or DNA extracted from either sample type. TCRbeta CDR3 regions were amplified from genomic DNA by means of the immunoSEQ Assay, a bias-controlled multiplex PCR. The authors' pipeline ran thus. The number of nucleated cells in each sample was estimated from the amplification of reference gene primers within the assay. To quantify the absolute abundance of each unique TCRbeta CDR3 rearrangement, sequence reads were collapsed and filtered. For each sample, productive Simpson clonality was calculated as the square root of Simpson's diversity index across productive rearrangements. Sourced from immuneACCESS, this table was stored by TCRdb with only in-frame sequences that have V and J called. A share of the clones is absent; for the studies checked, an unresolved V gene accounts for under half, and the remainder has no known explanation. D and trimming were read from the DNA, whereas the V and J calls and clone size are those reported in that table. The sample table contains some 320,000 clones; only one count was recorded for more than 70% of them. The ten largest clonotypes hold approximately 6.6% of the sample.

The cysteine opens and the phenylalanine closes a CDR3 of 13 amino acids. Only the CDR3 portion is preserved as DNA: 39 bases, with reading frame beginning at the first base. The V and J ends are trimmed by 2 bases and 5 bases, leaving 10 bases between them. CDR1 and CDR2, per the germline V gene, are SGHRS and YFSETQ. Comments on this clone: What antigen it recognizes has not been identified. One base away there is no much larger clone; base qualities are not given.

The TCR comes from a woman in her thirties who had recovered from COVID-19. The V and J genes are TRBV5-1 and TRBJ1-1, with TRBD1 as a weak D call on 6 bases. Sequenced input: peripheral blood. CDR3 loop: CASSFSGVTEAFF. The sequenced DNA: TGCGCCAGCAGCTTTTCAGGGGTTACTGAAGCTTTCTTT.